This T cell receptor (beta chain) was retrieved from a study of cytomegalovirus exposure and HLA in healthy donors. Only a few counts were recorded for this clone. Method: immunoSEQ multiplex PCR; TCRdb's copy keeps in-frame clones and lacks some. The sample has more than 120,000 clones, 70% to 90% seen once. CDR3 size: 14 residues. The V segment lost 4 bases and the J segment 3 bases; nucleotides outside the gene matches: 3. Germline CDR1 and CDR2: SGHRS and YFSETQ. J is TRBJ2-2 and V is TRBV5-1; 7 bases fit TRBD1. This TCR was recovered from a man younger than 35 in good health and CMV-seropositive. The sequenced material came from PBMCs. The CDR3 DNA reads TGCGCCAGCAGCCTGGGACAGTACACCGGGGAGCTGTTTTTT. It translates to CASSLGQYTGELFF.